The T cell receptor (beta chain) under discussion was sequenced for a study of shared T cell receptors in the human thymus. The repertoire was sequenced with immunoSEQ multiplex PCR; TCRdb's copy has only in-frame clones and lacks some. The data contain about 660,000 clones, approximately 87% of them singletons. CDR3 length: 17 amino acids. CDR1 is LGHNA, CDR2 YSLEER, per germline. Trimming took 0 bases from V and 1 from J; bases not matched to a gene: 5. These sequences were also reported in another study, on human thymus T cells. As that report states: Donors were healthy Finnish babies undergoing corrective operations for congenital heart defects. The thymus was resected at corrective cardiac surgery. Thymic and blood repertoires seemed to show skewed V and J gene use.

The sample comprised thymocytes. The genes are TRBV4-3 and TRBJ1-2, with TRBD1 matching 10 bases. This clonotype was obtained from a boy in the first two years of life with a congenital heart defect. As DNA, the CDR3 is TGCGCCAGCAGCCAAGATGAGGGACAGGGGTTTAACTATGGCTACACCTTC. It is translated as CASSQDEGQGFNYGYTF.